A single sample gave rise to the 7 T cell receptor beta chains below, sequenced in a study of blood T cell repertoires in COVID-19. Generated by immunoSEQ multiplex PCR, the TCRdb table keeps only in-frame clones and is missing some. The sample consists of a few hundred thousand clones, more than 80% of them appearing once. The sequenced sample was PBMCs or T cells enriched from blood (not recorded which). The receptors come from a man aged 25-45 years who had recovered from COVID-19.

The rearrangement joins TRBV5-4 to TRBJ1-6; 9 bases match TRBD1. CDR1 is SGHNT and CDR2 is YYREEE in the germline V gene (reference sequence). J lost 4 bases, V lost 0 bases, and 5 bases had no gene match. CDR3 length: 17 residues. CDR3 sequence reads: CASSLGTGTGYNSPLHF. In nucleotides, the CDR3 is TGTGCCAGCAGCTTGGGTACCGGGACAGGGTATAATTCACCCCTCCACTTT.

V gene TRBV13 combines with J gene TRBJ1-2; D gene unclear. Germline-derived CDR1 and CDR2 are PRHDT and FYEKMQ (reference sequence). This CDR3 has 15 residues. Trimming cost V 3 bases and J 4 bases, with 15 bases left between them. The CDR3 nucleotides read TGTGCCAGCAGCTTTAGCTCCCCCTTATCCTATGGCTACACCTTC. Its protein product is CASSFSSPLSYGYTF.

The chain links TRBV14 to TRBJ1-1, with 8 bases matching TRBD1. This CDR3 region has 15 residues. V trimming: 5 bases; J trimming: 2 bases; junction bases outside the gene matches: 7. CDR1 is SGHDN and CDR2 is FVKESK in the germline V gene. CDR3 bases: TGTGCCAGCAGCAAACTACAGGGGGTAAACACTGAAGCTTTCTTT. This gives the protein CASSKLQGVNTEAFF.

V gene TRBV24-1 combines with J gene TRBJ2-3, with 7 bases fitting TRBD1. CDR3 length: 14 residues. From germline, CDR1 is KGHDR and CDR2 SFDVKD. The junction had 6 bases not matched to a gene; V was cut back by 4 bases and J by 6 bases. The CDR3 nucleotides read TGTGCCACCAGTGAGGGACAGCCCTCCGATACGCAGTATTTT. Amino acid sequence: CATSEGQPSDTQYF.

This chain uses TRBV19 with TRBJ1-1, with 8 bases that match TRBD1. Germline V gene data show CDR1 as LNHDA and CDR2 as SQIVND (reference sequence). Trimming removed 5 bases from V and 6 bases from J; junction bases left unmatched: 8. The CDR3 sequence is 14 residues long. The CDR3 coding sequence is TGTGCCAGTAGTTCCCACGACAGGGGACCTGAAGCTTTCTTT. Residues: CASSSHDRGPEAFF.

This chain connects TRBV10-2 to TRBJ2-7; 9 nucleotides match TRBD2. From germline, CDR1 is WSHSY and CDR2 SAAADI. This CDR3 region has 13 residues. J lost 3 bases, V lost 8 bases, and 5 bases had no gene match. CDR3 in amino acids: CASGGLAVYEQYF. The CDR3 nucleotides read TGCGCCAGCGGGGGACTAGCAGTCTACGAGCAGTACTTC.

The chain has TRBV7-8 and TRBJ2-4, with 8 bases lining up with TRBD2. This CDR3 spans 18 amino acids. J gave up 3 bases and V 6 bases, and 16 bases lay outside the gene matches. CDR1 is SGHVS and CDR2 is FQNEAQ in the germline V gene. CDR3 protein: CASSPPLWSGGLKNIQYF. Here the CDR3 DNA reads TGTGCCAGCAGTCCCCCGCTGTGGAGCGGGGGACTCAAAAACATTCAGTACTTC.